The rows below give T cell receptor beta chains drawn from one sample of a study of early T cells in non-severe SARS-CoV-2 infection. From the 5' RACE reads, TCRdb called clonotypes with MiXCR, one entry per CDR3 protein. The sample includes fewer than 85,000 distinct CDR3 sequences, approximately 10% of them seen just once. This specimen consisted of whole blood, obtained at baseline. These receptors came from an adult who was a healthcare worker with PCR-confirmed SARS-CoV-2 infection or an uninfected control (not recorded which). Both conserved end residues are part of each CDR3. A D gene is named only where the DNA matches it firmly. Not all rows give a size; the values are once, few, many and, for expanded clones, a class.

TRBV7-2	-	11	TRBJ1-2	-	CASSVSGPSFF	TGTGCCAGCAGCGTATCAGGACCCTCTTTCTTC
TRBV6-5	many	20	TRBJ1-6	TRBD1	CASSLTGTGKASSYNSPLHF	TGTGCCAGCAGTTTGACCGGGACAGGGAAAGCTAGCTCCTATAATTCACCCCTCCACTTT
TRBV7-9	few	15	TRBJ2-1	-	CASTNSRSSYNEQFF	TGTGCCAGCACCAATAGCCGCTCCTCCTACAATGAGCAGTTCTTC
TRBV7-9	many	16	TRBJ1-4	-	CASSPRGSLGGEKLFF	TGTGCCAGCAGCCCAAGGGGGTCCCTAGGTGGCGAAAAACTGTTTTTT
TRBV29-1	many	15	TRBJ1-1	-	CSVGIVWGRDTEAFF	TGCAGCGTGGGAATCGTATGGGGCCGAGACACTGAAGCTTTCTTT
TRBV25-1	-	11	TRBJ1-4	-	CASRRGEKLFF	TGTGCCAGCCGGAGGGGGGAAAAACTGTTTTTT
TRBV9	-	14	TRBJ1-6	-	CASSSTLTNSPLHF	TGTGCCAGCAGCTCGACACTTACCAATTCACCCCTCCACTTT
TRBV4-1	few	13	TRBJ2-7	-	CASSHLGSYEQYF	TGCGCCAGCAGCCACCTTGGGAGCTACGAGCAGTACTTC
TRBV7-2	-	12	TRBJ2-1	-	CASSLAPNEQFF	TGTGCCAGCAGCTTAGCACCCAATGAGCAGTTCTTC
TRBV6-5	-	13	TRBJ1-1	-	CASARTERFEAFF	TGTGCCAGCGCGAGGACAGAGCGCTTTGAAGCTTTCTTT